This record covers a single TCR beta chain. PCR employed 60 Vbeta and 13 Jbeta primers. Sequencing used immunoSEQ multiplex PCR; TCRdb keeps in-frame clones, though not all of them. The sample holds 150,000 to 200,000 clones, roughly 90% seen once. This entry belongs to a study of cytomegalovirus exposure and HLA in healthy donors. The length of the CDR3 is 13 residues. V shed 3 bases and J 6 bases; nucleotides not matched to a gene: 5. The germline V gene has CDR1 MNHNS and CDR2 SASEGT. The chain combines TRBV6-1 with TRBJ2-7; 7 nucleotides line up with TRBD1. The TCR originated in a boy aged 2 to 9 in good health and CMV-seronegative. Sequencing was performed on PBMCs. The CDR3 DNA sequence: TGTGCCAGCAGTGACTGGACAGGATTCGAGCAGTACTTC. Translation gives CASSDWTGFEQYF.